One and the same sample provided the 26 T cell receptor beta chains below, sequenced in a study of T cells after yellow fever vaccination. TCRdb used MiXCR to reprocess the 5' RACE reads, holding one entry per CDR3 protein. The repertoire includes 300,000 or so distinct CDR3 sequences, under 5% of them detected once, and 24% sits in the top ten. Source: PBMCs, taken 5 days after the yellow fever booster vaccination. These receptors all come from a man younger than 30 who received the YFV17D yellow fever vaccine.

J is TRBJ2-1 and V is TRBV12-3 or TRBV12-4; 9 positions agree with TRBD1. The CDR3 runs 16 residues. V shed 7 bases and J 9 bases; nucleotides not matched to a gene: 16. The CDR3 DNA reads TGTGCCAGCACCCCAACAGGGGGCGGTCGATTTGGTGAGCAGTTCTTC. Translating gives CASTPTGGGRFGEQFF.

This clonotype appeared many times. V and J are TRBV7-2 and TRBJ2-3, with TRBD2 matching 11 bases. Losses at the gene ends were 3 bases for V and 6 bases for J; bases not matched to a gene: 2. Germline V gene lookup returns CDR1 SGHTA and CDR2 FQGNSA. This CDR3 region has 14 residues. CDR3 amino acids: CASSFWTSGDTQYF. As DNA, the CDR3 is TGTGCCAGCAGCTTTTGGACTAGCGGGGATACGCAGTATTTT. Drawing the rest from reference TRBV7-2 and TRBJ2-3, the complete variable domain is GAGVSQSPSNKVTEKGKDVELRCDPISGHTALYWYRQSLGQGLEFLIYFQGNSAPDKSGLPSDRFSAERTGGSVSTLTIQRTQQEDSAVYLCASSFWTSGDTQYFGPGTRLTVL.

Only a few counts were recorded for this clonotype. This chain links TRBV5-8 with TRBJ1-2; D is unclear. Trimming left V 5 bases short and J 9 bases short, with 14 bases between. Germline V CDR1 and CDR2: SGHTS, YDEGEE. The CDR3 runs to 12 residues. CDR3 residues: CASRRGLESYTF. In DNA form, the CDR3 reads TGTGCCAGCAGAAGAGGTTTAGAAAGCTACACCTTC.

This clonotype was picked up a small number of times. The rearrangement links TRBV6-2 or TRBV6-3 to TRBJ2-1; no firm D call. The V and J ends lost 5 bases and 9 bases respectively, with 23 bases between them. The CDR3 is 16 amino acids. CDR1 is MNHEY, CDR2 SVGEGT, per germline. CDR3 in DNA: TGTGCCAGCAGTCCTAGGGCAGAGCCGGTGAGGAGTGAGCAGTTCTTC. This codes for CASSPRAEPVRSEQFF.

This clonotype showed up just a few times. The genes are TRBV4-3 and TRBJ2-5, with TRBD1 matching over 7 bases. The ends lost 0 bases at V and 5 bases at J; junction bases unmatched: 6. The CDR3 loop spans 15 amino acids. The germline CDR1 and CDR2 sequences are LGHNA and YSLEER. The CDR3 here is CASSQDPRGSETQYF. For the CDR3, the DNA is TGCGCCAGCAGCCAAGATCCCAGGGGGAGTGAGACCCAGTACTTC.

This chain uses TRBV12-3 or TRBV12-4 with TRBJ2-1, with 7 bases that match TRBD2. V lost 6 bases and J lost 0; bases outside the gene matches: 5. The CDR3 covers 15 residues. In DNA, the CDR3 is TGTGCCAGCAGCTGGGGCGGGGGCTCCTACAATGAGCAGTTCTTC. Translated: CASSWGGGSYNEQFF.

Ten or more counts support this clonotype. The genes are TRBV24-1 and TRBJ2-3; 7 nucleotides agree with TRBD2. J gave up 0 bases and V 5 bases, and 10 bases lay outside the gene matches. This CDR3 has 17 residues. The germline gives CDR1 KGHDR, CDR2 SFDVKD. As DNA, the CDR3 is TGTGCCACCAGTGCCTCCCGGGAGCGGGGAAGCACAGATACGCAGTATTTT. This gives the protein CATSASRERGSTDTQYF.

This clonotype was seen repeatedly, ten times or more. The V gene is TRBV4-2, the J gene TRBJ2-3, with D uncertain. The V end was cut by 4 bases, the J end by 0 bases, with 14 bases between. CDR1 LGHNA and CDR2 YNFKEQ come from the germline V gene. This CDR3 is built from 16 residues. CDR3 sequence reads: CASSPLLVQSTDTQYF. Written as DNA, the CDR3 is TGTGCCAGCAGCCCCCTACTGGTTCAGAGCACAGATACGCAGTATTTT.

This clonotype was detected a few times. This chain connects TRBV5-6 to TRBJ2-7; tentative D call: TRBD2 (5 bases). With 4 bases removed from V and 6 bases from J, the gap between germline ends came to 14 bases. The CDR3 contains 13 residues. Germline CDR1 is SGHDT and CDR2 is YYEEEE. This CDR3 reads CASSPRGSSEQYV. In DNA, the CDR3 is TGTGCCAGCAGCCCCCGCGGGTCATCCGAGCAGTACGTC.

The genes are TRBV3-1 and TRBJ2-7; possible D gene TRBD2, 6 bases. Per the germline V gene, CDR1 is LGHDT and CDR2 is YNNKEL (reference sequence). The CDR3 covers 14 residues. Trimming took 4 bases from V and 2 from J, leaving 12 bases between them. CDR3 DNA: TGTGCCAGCAGCCCCTCGGGGGAGGCCTACGAGCAGTACGTC. Protein sequence: CASSPSGEAYEQYV.

The J gene is TRBJ2-5, the V gene TRBV5-5, with D tentatively TRBD2 (5 bases). CDR1 is SGHKS and CDR2 is YYEKEE in the germline V gene (reference sequence). The CDR3 is 14 residues long. The V gene lost 5 bases and the J gene lost 0 bases, with 11 bases spanning the gap. For the CDR3, the DNA is TGTGCCAGCAGGTCAGGACTGGACCAAGAGACCCAGTACTTC. Translating gives CASRSGLDQETQYF.

This clonotype has more than one count but fewer than ten. The V gene is TRBV6-4, the J gene TRBJ2-3; weak D call: TRBD2 (5 bases). Trimming shortened V by 0 bases and J by 8 bases, and 9 bases separated the two germline ends. The CDR3 is 13 amino acids. Per germline, CDR1 MRHNA and CDR2 SNTAGT. The CDR3 DNA follows: TGTGCCAGCAGTGACTCTTCCCGGGGTACGCAGTATTTT. Translated: CASSDSSRGTQYF.

This clonotype has only a few counts. The gene calls are TRBV19 and TRBJ2-3, with TRBD1 matching over 8 bases. Germline V gene lookup returns CDR1 LNHDA and CDR2 SQIVND (reference sequence). The CDR3 consists of 15 residues. Trimming took 6 bases from V and 0 from J; bases not matched to a gene: 5. The CDR3 DNA follows: TGTGCCAGTAGCCCCTGGACAGGGAGCACAGATACGCAGTATTTT. It translates to CASSPWTGSTDTQYF.

This clonotype was seen ten or more times. V usage is TRBV5-1 and J usage is TRBJ2-7; possibly TRBD2 for D (7 bases). The germline V gene encodes CDR1 SGHRS and CDR2 YFSETQ. The V and J ends lost 0 bases and 1 base respectively, with 8 bases between them. This CDR3 comprises 14 residues. For the CDR3, the DNA is TGCGCCAGCAGCTTGGAGGGGGGGTCCTACGAGCAGTACGTC. The encoded protein is CASSLEGGSYEQYV.

This clonotype showed up just a few times. The chain uses TRBV18 and TRBJ1-2; D not resolved. In germline, CDR1 is KGHSH, CDR2 LQKENI. Trimming took off 2 bases at V and 6 bases at J, with 16 bases between the two ends. This CDR3 region has 15 residues. The CDR3 loop reads CASSPSPDGLDGYTF. Written as DNA, the CDR3 is TGTGCCAGCTCACCATCCCCGGACGGACTCGATGGCTACACCTTC. Drawing the rest from reference TRBV18 and TRBJ1-2, the complete variable domain is NAGVMQNPRHLVRRRGQEARLRCSPMKGHSHVYWYRQLPEEGLKFMVYLQKENIIDESGMPKERFSAEFPKEGPSILRIQQVVRGDSAAYFCASSPSPDGLDGYTFGSGTRLTVV.

This clonotype occurred many times. This sequence joins TRBV4-2 and TRBJ2-2; perhaps TRBD2 as D (6 bases). V was cut by 5 bases and J by 2 bases, with 12 bases left in between. In germline, CDR1 is LGHNA, CDR2 YNFKEQ. The CDR3 sequence is 15 residues long. In DNA form, the CDR3 reads TGTGCCAGCAGCTCGCGGGACGAAAACACCGGGGAGCTGTTTTTT. Translated: CASSSRDENTGELFF.

This clonotype was recorded a few times. The V call is TRBV9, the J call TRBJ2-5; D assignment may be TRBD1 or TRBD2 (5 bases each). This CDR3 region has 15 residues. Deletions cut 3 bases from V and 4 bases from J, with 16 bases between. Germline loops: CDR1 SGDLS, CDR2 YYNGEE. CDR3 sequence (DNA): TGTGCCAGCAGCGGAGGGACGGTACGAATAGAGACCCAGTACTTC. The encoded protein is CASSGGTVRIETQYF.

This chain uses TRBV10-3 with TRBJ2-2; possibly TRBD2 for D (6 bases). The CDR3 length is 13 residues. Trimming cost V 11 bases and J 6 bases, with 16 bases left between them. The germline V gene encodes CDR1 ENHRY and CDR2 SYGVKD. The DNA for the CDR3 is TGTGCCGTGGGAACTAGCCAGTCCGGGGAGCTGTTTTTT. Amino acid sequence: CAVGTSQSGELFF.

The gene calls are TRBV12-3 or TRBV12-4 and TRBJ2-5; TRBD2 agrees at 13 bases. This CDR3 has 15 amino acids. Trimming cost V 3 bases and J 6 bases; bases outside gene matches: 4. The CDR3 protein is CASSFSTSGGKTQYF. CDR3 DNA: TGTGCCAGCAGTTTTTCGACTAGCGGGGGGAAGACCCAGTACTTC.

Only a few counts were recorded for this clonotype. The gene calls are TRBV5-5 and TRBJ2-1; a weak D match, TRBD1 (5 bases). Trimming removed 3 bases at V and 10 bases at J, with 11 bases between. Germline CDR1 and CDR2: SGHKS and YYEKEE (reference sequence). This CDR3 comprises 12 residues. The CDR3 protein is CASSSQGREQFF. In DNA, the CDR3 is TGTGCCAGCAGCTCTCAGGGAAGGGAGCAGTTCTTC.

This clonotype was seen many times. This sequence joins TRBV10-3 and TRBJ2-7; no reliable D call. The V gene's germline CDR1 is ENHRY and CDR2 SYGVKD. V dropped 3 bases and J dropped 4 bases, with 13 bases sitting between them. This CDR3 has 14 amino acids. The CDR3 sequence is CAISDLEKQYEQYF. CDR3 DNA: TGTGCCATCAGTGATCTAGAGAAGCAGTACGAGCAGTACTTC.

This clonotype was counted between two and nine times. The chain links TRBV19 to TRBJ1-5; 12 bases align to TRBD1. This CDR3 comprises 14 residues. V lost 3 bases to trimming and J lost 9 bases; unmatched junction nucleotides: 3. Germline lookup yields CDR1 LNHDA and CDR2 SQIVND (reference sequence). CDR3 amino acids: CASSMGQGAWPQHF. The CDR3 region has the DNA TGTGCCAGTAGTATGGGACAGGGGGCATGGCCCCAGCATTTT.

This clonotype came up many times. The chain links TRBV12-3 or TRBV12-4 to TRBJ1-2; no firm D call. The ends were cut back, 6 bases at V and 7 bases at J, with 12 bases in the middle. The CDR3 contains 12 residues. As DNA, the CDR3 is TGTGCCAGCAGCCGCGAGTCGGGTGGCTACACCTTC. Translated, it gives CASSRESGGYTF.

This clonotype has ten or more counts. The chain couples TRBV7-9 to TRBJ2-7, with D unclear. The CDR3 has 14 amino acids. The germline V gene encodes CDR1 SEHNR and CDR2 FQNEAQ (reference sequence). The V end was cut by 1 base, the J end by 0 bases, with 7 bases between. CDR3 sequence: CASSLESVSYEQYV. The CDR3 bases are TGTGCCAGCAGCTTAGAGTCTGTCTCCTACGAGCAGTACGTC.

This clonotype came up many times. V usage is TRBV4-1 and J usage is TRBJ1-3; D ambiguous. In germline, CDR1 is MGHRA, CDR2 YSYEKL. There are 17 residues in the CDR3. V lost 3 bases, J lost 0 bases, and 15 bases lay in between. CDR3 sequence: CASSQTGPKSSGNTIYF. CDR3 in DNA: TGCGCCAGCAGCCAGACGGGCCCGAAAAGCTCTGGAAACACCATATATTTT.

This clonotype has just a few counts. This rearrangement joins TRBV6-2 or TRBV6-3 to TRBJ2-3, with TRBD2 identical over 8 bases. This CDR3 has 16 residues. The germline gives CDR1 MNHEY, CDR2 SVGEGT. The CDR3 region is CAGAASGLISTDTQYF. The CDR3 bases are TGTGCGGGGGCTGCTAGCGGGCTGATTAGCACAGATACGCAGTATTTT.